This TCR beta chain was sequenced for a study of cytomegalovirus exposure and HLA in healthy donors. Findings and limits, study-wide: Researchers reported in a later analysis that a missense DCLRE1C variant was tied to TCR beta V- and J-gene trimming. On later analysis, the bulk of CMV-associated TCR beta chains appeared to be HLA-restricted. Indistinguishability led to the exclusion of some V segments, TRBV6-2 and TRBV6-3 included.

Participants comprised healthy donors of bone marrow. PCR was performed using 60 Vbeta and 13 Jbeta primers. The table came from immunoSEQ multiplex PCR; TCRdb's copy has only in-frame clones and leaves some out. Of 200,000 to 250,000 clones in the sample, 65% to 90% are singletons; the top ten hold 1.1% to 1.5%. This clone was seen a few times. As yet, its antigen is unknown. Germline V gene sequence: CDR1 SGHDT, CDR2 YYEEEE. CDR3 length: 14 residues. After removal of 1 base from V and 4 bases from J, the junction contained 1 base not matched to a gene. The clonotype originates from a girl aged 5 to 17 in good health and CMV-seronegative. The chain couples TRBV5-6 to TRBJ2-7; 11 bases are shared with TRBD2. The sample comprised PBMCs. The CDR3 nucleotides are TGTGCCAGCAGCTTGCTAGCGGGGGGTTACGAGCAGTACTTC. Translation: CASSLLAGGYEQYF.